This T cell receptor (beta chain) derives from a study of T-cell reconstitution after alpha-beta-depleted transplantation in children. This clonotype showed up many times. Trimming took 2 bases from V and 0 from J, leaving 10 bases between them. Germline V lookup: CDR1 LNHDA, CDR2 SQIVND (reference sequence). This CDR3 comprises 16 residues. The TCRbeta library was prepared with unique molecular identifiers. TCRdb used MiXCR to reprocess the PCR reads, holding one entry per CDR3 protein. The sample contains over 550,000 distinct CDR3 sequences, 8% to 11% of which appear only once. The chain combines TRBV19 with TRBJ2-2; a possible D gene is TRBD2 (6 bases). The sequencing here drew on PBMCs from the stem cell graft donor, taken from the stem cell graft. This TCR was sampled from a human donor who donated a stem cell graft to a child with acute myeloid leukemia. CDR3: CASSIIWGANTGELFF. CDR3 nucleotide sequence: TGTGCCAGTAGTATAATTTGGGGGGCGAACACCGGGGAGCTGTTTTTT.